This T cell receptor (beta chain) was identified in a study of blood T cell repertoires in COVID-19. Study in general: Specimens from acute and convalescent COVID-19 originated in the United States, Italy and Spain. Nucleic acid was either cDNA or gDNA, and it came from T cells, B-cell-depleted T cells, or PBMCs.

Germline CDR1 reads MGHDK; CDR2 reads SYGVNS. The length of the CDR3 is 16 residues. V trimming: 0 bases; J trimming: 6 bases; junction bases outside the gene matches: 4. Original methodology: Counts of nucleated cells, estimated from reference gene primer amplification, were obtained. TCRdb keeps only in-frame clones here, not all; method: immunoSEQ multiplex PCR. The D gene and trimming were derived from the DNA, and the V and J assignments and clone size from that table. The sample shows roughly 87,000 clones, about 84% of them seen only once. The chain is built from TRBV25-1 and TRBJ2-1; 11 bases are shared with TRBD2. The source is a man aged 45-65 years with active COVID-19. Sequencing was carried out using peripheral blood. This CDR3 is CASSEYRLAGGNEQFF. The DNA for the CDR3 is TGTGCCAGCAGTGAATATCGGCTAGCGGGAGGCAATGAGCAGTTCTTC.